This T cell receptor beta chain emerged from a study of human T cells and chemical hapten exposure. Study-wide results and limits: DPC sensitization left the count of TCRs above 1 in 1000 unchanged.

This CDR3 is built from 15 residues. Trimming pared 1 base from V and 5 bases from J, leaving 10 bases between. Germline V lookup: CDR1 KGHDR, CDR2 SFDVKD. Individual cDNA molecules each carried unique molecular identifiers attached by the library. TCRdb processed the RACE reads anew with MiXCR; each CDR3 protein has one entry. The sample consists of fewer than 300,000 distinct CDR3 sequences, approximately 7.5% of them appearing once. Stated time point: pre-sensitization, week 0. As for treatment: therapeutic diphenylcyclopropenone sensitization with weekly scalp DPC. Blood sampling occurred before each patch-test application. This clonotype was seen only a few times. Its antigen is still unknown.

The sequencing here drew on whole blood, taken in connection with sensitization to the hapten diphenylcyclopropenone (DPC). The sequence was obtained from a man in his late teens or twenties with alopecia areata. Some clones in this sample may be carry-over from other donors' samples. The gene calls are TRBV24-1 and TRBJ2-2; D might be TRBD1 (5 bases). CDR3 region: CATSDFDQGTGELFF. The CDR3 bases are TGTGCCACCAGTGATTTCGACCAGGGTACCGGGGAGCTGTTTTTT.